Included here is one TCR beta chain sequence, with context. This CDR3 spans 15 amino acids. V was clipped by 1 base and J by 2 bases, with 11 bases between them. Germline V lookup: CDR1 MNHNS, CDR2 SASEGT. These data are taken from a study of blood T cell repertoires in COVID-19. Across the study: Sources were T cells, B-cell-depleted T cells, or PBMCs; the material itself was cDNA or gDNA.

In the original workflow: Amplification of reference gene primers was used by the study to estimate nucleated cell counts. The table came from immunoSEQ multiplex PCR; TCRdb's copy has only in-frame clones and leaves some out. V, J and clone size are those of that table, while D and trimming were read from the DNA. Among about 120,000 clones, around nine tenths were seen once, and the ten largest hold roughly 4.5%. This sequence originates from a man aged 40-55 years with acute or convalescent COVID-19. The sequencing input was peripheral blood. The J gene is TRBJ1-2, the V gene TRBV6-1, with D unclear. The DNA for the CDR3 is TGTGCCAGCAGTGAAGTCGTCACAATCAACTATGGCTACACCTTC. Translating it yields CASSEVVTINYGYTF.